This entry lists 9 T cell receptor beta chains sequenced from one sample in a study of cytotoxic CD8 clonotypes in ibrutinib-treated CLL. The repertoire was sequenced with immunoSEQ multiplex PCR; TCRdb's copy has only in-frame clones and lacks some. The table includes fewer than 100,000 clones, roughly three quarters detected once. Sequenced material: PBMCs, taken after 12 months of ibrutinib treatment. The receptors were sampled from a human donor with chronic lymphocytic leukemia.

This chain joins TRBV30 and TRBJ2-3, with 8 positions matching TRBD1. From germline, CDR1 is GTSNPN and CDR2 SVGIG (reference sequence). The CDR3 is 13 amino acids. V was clipped by 5 bases and J by 4 bases; unmatched bases: 5. The CDR3 DNA reads TGTGCCTGGGACCAGGGGGCGGCAGATACGCAGTATTTT. Translation: CAWDQGAADTQYF. Filled out from reference TRBV30 and TRBJ2-3, the complete variable domain reads SQTIHQWPATLVQPVGSPLSLECTVEGTSNPNLYWYRQAAGRGLQLLFYSVGIGQISSEVPQNLSASRPQDRQFILSSKKLLLSDSGFYLCAWDQGAADTQYFGPGTRLTVL.

This chain uses TRBV10-3 with TRBJ2-3, with D perhaps matching TRBD2 (5 bases). The germline CDR1 and CDR2 sequences are ENHRY and SYGVKD. This CDR3 region has 13 residues. The ends were cut back, 0 bases at V and 8 bases at J, with 9 bases in the middle. CDR3 nucleotides: TGTGCCATCAGTGAGTCCCTAGCTCCTACGCAGTATTTT. Translation: CAISESLAPTQYF.

This clone has a single count. The chain combines TRBV7-6 with TRBJ2-1, with TRBD2 matching over 9 bases. The germline V gene has CDR1 SGHVS and CDR2 FNYEAQ. The CDR3 contains 17 residues. After removal of 1 base from V and 6 bases from J, the junction contained 10 bases not matched to a gene. CDR3 region: CASSLDVAGALGNEQFF. CDR3 DNA sequence: TGTGCCAGCAGCTTAGATGTAGCGGGGGCCCTTGGCAATGAGCAGTTCTTC. The entire variable domain, with the rest obtained from reference TRBV7-6 and TRBJ2-1, is as follows: GAGVSQSPRYKVTKRGQDVALRCDPISGHVSLYWYRQALGQGPEFLTYFNYEAQQDKSGLPNDRFSAERPEGSISTLTIQRTEQRDSAMYRCASSLDVAGALGNEQFFGPGTRLTVL.

A remark on this clone: Germline is not matched at one junction end, which may reflect a read error. This sequence joins TRBV15 and TRBJ2-1; D perhaps matches TRBD2 (6 bases). CDR1 is LNHNV, CDR2 YYDKDF, per germline (reference sequence). This CDR3 is 14 amino acids long. CDR3 nucleotides: TGTGCCACCAGCACGGGGGACTCCAACAATGAGCAGTTCTTC. It encodes CATSTGDSNNEQFF.

The chain has TRBV18 and TRBJ2-3, with a weak D call TRBD2 (6 bases). V was shortened by 1 base and J by 1 base, with 9 bases between the two germline ends. Per germline, CDR1 KGHSH and CDR2 LQKENI. The CDR3 runs 15 residues. The CDR3 is CASSPQAGRTDTQYF. DNA of the CDR3: TGTGCCAGCTCACCACAAGCGGGCCGCACAGATACGCAGTATTTT.

This clone was counted only a few times. The chain uses TRBV7-3 and TRBJ2-1; D might be TRBD1 (5 bases). Looked up from germline, CDR1 is SGHTA and CDR2 is FQGTGA. V gave up 0 bases and J gave up 10 bases, with 10 bases separating them. The CDR3 runs 13 residues. In DNA form, the CDR3 reads TGTGCCAGCAGCTTAACCCACGGACACGAGCAGTTCTTC. This encodes CASSLTHGHEQFF.

This sequence joins TRBV4-1 and TRBJ2-2; tentative D call: TRBD2 (5 bases). Germline V gene data show CDR1 as MGHRA and CDR2 as YSYEKL. The CDR3 has 14 residues. Between the trimmed V and J ends, which lost 4 bases and 4 bases, there was a span of 10 bases. The CDR3, as DNA: TGCGCCAGCAGCCCCCAACGGGGCACCGGGGAGCTGTTTTTT. Translating it yields CASSPQRGTGELFF.

The rearrangement links TRBV7-2 to TRBJ2-7; TRBD2 matches 9 bases. Trimming removed 6 bases from V and 6 bases from J; junction bases left unmatched: 6. The CDR3 contains 13 residues. The germline V gene has CDR1 SGHTA and CDR2 FQGNSA. Here the CDR3 DNA reads TGTGCCAGCAGACGCGGGGGGGCTCTCGAGCAGTACTTC. Protein sequence: CASRRGGALEQYF. Using reference TRBV7-2 and TRBJ2-7 for the parts outside the CDR3, the full variable domain is GAGVSQSPSNKVTEKGKDVELRCDPISGHTALYWYRQSLGQGLEFLIYFQGNSAPDKSGLPSDRFSAERTGGSVSTLTIQRTQQEDSAVYLCASRRGGALEQYFGPGTRLTVT.

This clone showed up just once. V usage is TRBV6-5 and J usage is TRBJ2-2; perhaps TRBD1 as D (6 bases). V was trimmed by 0 bases and J by 2 bases, leaving 10 bases between them. This CDR3 is built from 16 residues. Germline V gives CDR1 MNHEY, CDR2 SVGAGI. CDR3 DNA: TGTGCCAGCAGTTACTCGACGGACAGAAACACCGGGGAGCTGTTTTTT. Translated, it gives CASSYSTDRNTGELFF.